The text below deals with one T cell receptor (beta chain). What it binds is not known. This sample was taken from a study of beta chain features in type 1 diabetes. Study findings and constraints: In all four CD4+ subsets, TCRB CDR3 length was significantly, moderately reduced in type 1 diabetes.

V shed 2 bases and J 4 bases; nucleotides not matched to a gene: 6. Germline loops: CDR1 MNHEY, CDR2 SVGAGI. The CDR3 has 15 residues. Every isolated RNA sample was fully reverse transcribed, so sequencing captured expressed TCRB transcripts. Repertoires were generated with immunoSEQ multiplex PCR, while TCRdb's copy carries only in-frame clones and drops some. In the table there are 150,000 to 170,000 clones, around 10% of which are singletons. The chain is built from TRBV6-5 and TRBJ2-7; TRBD1 agrees at 9 bases. This TCR derives from a man in his thirties or forties with type 1 diabetes. The sample taken for sequencing was central memory CD4+ T cells from blood. Written as DNA, the CDR3 is TGTGCCAGCAGTTACGACCGGACAGGGGCTTACGAGCAGTACTTC. This codes for CASSYDRTGAYEQYF.